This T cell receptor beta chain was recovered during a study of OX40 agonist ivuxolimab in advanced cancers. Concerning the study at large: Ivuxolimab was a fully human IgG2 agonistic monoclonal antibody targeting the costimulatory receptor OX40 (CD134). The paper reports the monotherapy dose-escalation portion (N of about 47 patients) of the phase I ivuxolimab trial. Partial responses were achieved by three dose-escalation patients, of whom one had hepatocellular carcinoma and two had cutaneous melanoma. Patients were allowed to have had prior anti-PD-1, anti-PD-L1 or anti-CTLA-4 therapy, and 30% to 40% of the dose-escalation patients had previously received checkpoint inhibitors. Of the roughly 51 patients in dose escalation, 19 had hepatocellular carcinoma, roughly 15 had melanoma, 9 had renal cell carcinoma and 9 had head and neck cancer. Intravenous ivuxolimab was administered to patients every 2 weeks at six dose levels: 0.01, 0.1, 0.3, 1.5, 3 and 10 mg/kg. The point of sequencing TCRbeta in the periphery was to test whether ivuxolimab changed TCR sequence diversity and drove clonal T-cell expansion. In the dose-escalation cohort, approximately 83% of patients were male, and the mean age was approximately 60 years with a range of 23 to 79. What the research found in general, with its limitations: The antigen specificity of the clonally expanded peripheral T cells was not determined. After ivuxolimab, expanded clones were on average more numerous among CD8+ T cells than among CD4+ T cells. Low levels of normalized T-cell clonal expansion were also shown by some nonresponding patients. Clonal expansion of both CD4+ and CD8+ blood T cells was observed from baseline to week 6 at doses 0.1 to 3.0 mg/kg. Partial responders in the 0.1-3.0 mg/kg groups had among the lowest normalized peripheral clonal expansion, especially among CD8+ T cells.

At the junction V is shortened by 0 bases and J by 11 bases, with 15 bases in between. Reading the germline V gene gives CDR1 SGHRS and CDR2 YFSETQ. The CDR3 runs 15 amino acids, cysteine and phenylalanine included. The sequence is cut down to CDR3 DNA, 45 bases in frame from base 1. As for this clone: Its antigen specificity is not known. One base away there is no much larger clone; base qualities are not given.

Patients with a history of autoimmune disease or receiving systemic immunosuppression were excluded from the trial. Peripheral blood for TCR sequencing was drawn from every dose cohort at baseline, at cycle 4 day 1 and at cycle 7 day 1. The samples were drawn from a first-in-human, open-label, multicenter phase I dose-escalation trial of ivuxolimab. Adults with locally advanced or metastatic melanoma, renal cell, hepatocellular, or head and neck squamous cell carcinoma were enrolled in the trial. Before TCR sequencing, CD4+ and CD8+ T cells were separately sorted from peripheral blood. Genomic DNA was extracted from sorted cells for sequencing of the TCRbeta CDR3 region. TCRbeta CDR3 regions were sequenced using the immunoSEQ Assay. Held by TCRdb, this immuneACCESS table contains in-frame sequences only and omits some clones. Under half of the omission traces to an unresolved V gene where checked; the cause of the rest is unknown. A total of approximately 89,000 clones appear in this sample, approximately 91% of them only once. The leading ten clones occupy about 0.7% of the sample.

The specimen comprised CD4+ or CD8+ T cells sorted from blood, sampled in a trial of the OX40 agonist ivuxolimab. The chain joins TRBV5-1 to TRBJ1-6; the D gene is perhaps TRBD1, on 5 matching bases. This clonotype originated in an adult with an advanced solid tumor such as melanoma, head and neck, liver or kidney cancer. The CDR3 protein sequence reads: CASSLADRQGAPLHF. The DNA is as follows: TGCGCCAGCAGCTTGGCAGACAGACAAGGGGCACCCCTCCACTTT.